Detailed here is one TCR beta chain. The data were obtained in a study of T cell changes during pregnancy in multiple sclerosis. Losses at the gene ends were 0 bases for V and 2 bases for J; bases not matched to a gene: 9. CDR1 is LGHNA and CDR2 is YSLEER in the germline V gene. This CDR3 comprises 18 residues. Clones were sequenced by immunoSEQ multiplex PCR, and TCRdb holds only the in-frame ones, with some missing. The table shows some 16,000 clones, with 65% to 90% occurring only once. The genes are TRBV4-3 and TRBJ2-3; TRBD1 aligns across 9 bases. Specimen: CD8+ T cells from peripheral blood mononuclear cells, collected after pregnancy. This sequence originates from a female donor in good health, enrolled as a control in a pregnancy study. The CDR3 sequence: CASSQEGGTGTPTDTQYF. DNA for the CDR3: TGCGCCAGCAGCCAAGAAGGCGGGACAGGGACCCCCACAGATACGCAGTATTTT.